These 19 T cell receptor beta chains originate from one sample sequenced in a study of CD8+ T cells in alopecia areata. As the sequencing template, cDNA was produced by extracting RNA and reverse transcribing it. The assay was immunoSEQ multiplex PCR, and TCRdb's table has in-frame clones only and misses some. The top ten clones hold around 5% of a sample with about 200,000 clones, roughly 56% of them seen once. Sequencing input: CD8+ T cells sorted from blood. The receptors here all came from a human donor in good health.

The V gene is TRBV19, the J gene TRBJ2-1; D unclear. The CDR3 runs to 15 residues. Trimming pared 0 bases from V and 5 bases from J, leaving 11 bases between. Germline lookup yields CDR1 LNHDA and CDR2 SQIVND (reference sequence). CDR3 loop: CASSIDLGKNNEQFF. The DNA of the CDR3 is TGTGCCAGTAGTATAGACTTAGGGAAAAACAATGAGCAGTTCTTC.

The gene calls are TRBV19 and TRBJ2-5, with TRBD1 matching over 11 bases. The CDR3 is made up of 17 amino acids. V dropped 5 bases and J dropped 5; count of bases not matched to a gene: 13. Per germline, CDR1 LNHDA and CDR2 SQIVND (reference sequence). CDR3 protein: CASSGPGQGALRETQYF. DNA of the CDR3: TGTGCCAGTAGTGGCCCAGGACAGGGGGCCCTCCGGGAGACCCAGTACTTC.

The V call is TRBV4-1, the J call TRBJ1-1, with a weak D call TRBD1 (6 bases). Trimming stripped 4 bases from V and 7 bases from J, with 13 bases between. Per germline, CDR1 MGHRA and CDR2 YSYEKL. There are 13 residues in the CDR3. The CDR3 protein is CASSRTAGVEAFF. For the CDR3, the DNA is TGCGCCAGCAGCCGGACAGCAGGAGTTGAAGCTTTCTTT.

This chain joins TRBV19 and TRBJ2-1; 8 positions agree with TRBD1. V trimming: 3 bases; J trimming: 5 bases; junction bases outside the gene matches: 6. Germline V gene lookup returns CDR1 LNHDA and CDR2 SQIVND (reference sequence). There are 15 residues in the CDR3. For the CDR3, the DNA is TGTGCCAGTAGTATGGGGCAGGGGGCCCACAATGAGCAGTTCTTC. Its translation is CASSMGQGAHNEQFF.

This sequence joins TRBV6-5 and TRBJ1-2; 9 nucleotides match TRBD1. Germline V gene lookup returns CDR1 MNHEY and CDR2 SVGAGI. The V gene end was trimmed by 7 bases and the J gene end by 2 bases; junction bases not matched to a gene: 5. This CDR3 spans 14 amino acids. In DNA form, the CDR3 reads TGTGCCAGCAAGCTGGGACAGGGAAACTATGGCTACACCTTC. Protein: CASKLGQGNYGYTF.

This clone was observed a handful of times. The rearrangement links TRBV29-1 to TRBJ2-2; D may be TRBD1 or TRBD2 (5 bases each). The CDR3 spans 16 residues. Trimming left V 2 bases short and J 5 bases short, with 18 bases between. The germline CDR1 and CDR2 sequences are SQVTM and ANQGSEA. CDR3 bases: TGCAGCGTTGAAATTGCCGGGACGTCAAGGACCGGGGAGCTGTTTTTT. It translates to CSVEIAGTSRTGELFF.

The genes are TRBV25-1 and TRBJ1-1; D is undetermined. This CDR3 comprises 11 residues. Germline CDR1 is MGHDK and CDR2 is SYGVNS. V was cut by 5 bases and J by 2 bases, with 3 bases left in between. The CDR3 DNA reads TGTGCCAGCAGTACCAACACTGAAGCTTTCTTT. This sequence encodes CASSTNTEAFF.

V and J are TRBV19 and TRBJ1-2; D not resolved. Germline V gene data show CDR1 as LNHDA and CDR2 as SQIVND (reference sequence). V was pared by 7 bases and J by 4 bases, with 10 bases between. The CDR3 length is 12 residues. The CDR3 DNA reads TGTGCCAGTACAGTCAGCCCCTATGGCTACACCTTC. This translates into CASTVSPYGYTF.

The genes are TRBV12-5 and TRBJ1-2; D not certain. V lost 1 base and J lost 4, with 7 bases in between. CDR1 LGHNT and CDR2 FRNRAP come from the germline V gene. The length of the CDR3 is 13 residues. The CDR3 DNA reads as TGTGCTAGTGGTTTGGGCTCAAGCTATGGCTACACCTTC. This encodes CASGLGSSYGYTF. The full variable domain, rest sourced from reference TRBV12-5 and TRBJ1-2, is DARVTQTPRHKVTEMGQEVTMRCQPILGHNTVFWYRQTMMQGLELLAYFRNRAPLDDSGMPKDRFSAEMPDATLATLKIQPSEPRDSAVYFCASGLGSSYGYTFGSGTRLTVV.

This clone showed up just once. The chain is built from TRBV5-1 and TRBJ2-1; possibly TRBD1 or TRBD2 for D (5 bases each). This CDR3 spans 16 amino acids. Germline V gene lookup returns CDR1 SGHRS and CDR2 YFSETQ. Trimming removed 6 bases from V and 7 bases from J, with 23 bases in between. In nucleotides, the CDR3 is TGCGCCAGCACGCAACCCGTAAACGGGGCTGATAATGAGCAGTTCTTC. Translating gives CASTQPVNGADNEQFF. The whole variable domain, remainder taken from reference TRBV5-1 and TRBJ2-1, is KAGVTQTPRYLIKTRGQQVTLSCSPISGHRSVSWYQQTPGQGLQFLFEYFSETQRNKGNFPGRFSGRQFSNSRSEMNVSTLELGDSALYLCASTQPVNGADNEQFFGPGTRLTVL.

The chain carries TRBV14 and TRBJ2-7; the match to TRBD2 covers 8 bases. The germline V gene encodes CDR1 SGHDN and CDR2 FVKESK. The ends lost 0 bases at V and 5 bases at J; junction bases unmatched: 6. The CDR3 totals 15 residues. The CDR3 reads CASSQDLTAGDEQYF. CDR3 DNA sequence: TGTGCCAGCAGCCAAGATTTAACAGCGGGGGACGAGCAGTACTTC.

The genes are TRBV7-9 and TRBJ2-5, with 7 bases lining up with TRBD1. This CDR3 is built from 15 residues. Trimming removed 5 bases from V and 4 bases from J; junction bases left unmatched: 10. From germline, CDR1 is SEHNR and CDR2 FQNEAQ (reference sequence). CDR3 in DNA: TGTGCCAGCAGCCCCCGAGACAGGGTACGAGAGACCCAGTACTTC. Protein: CASSPRDRVRETQYF.

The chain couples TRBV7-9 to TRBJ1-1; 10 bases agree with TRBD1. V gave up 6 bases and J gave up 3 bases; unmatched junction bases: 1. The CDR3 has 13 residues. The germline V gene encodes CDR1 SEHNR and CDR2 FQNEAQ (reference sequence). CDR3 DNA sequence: TGTGCCAGCAGAGGGACAGGGGACACTGAAGCTTTCTTT. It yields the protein CASRGTGDTEAFF.

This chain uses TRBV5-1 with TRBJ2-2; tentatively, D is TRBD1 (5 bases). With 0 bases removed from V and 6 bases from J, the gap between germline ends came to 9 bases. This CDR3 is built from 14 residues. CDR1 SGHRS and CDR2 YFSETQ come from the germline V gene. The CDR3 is CASSLGQGPGELFF. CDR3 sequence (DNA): TGCGCCAGCAGCTTGGGTCAGGGCCCCGGGGAGCTGTTTTTT.

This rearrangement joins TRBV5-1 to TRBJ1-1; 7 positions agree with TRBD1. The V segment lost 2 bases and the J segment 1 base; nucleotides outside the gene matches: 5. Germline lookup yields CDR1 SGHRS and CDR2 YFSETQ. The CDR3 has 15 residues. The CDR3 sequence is CASSFRTGANTEAFF. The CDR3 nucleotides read TGCGCCAGCAGCTTCCGGACAGGAGCGAACACTGAAGCTTTCTTT.

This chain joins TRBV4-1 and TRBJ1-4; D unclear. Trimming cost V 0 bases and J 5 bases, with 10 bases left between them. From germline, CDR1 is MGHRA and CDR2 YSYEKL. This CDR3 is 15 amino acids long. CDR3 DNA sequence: TGCGCCAGCAGCCAAGACGGAGCTTCAAATGAAAAACTGTTTTTT. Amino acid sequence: CASSQDGASNEKLFF.

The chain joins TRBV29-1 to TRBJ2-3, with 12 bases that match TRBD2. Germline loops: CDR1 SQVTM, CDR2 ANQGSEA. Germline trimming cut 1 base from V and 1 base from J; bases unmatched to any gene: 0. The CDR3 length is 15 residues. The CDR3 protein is CSVEGTSGGTDTQYF. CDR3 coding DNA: TGCAGCGTTGAAGGGACTAGCGGGGGCACAGATACGCAGTATTTT.

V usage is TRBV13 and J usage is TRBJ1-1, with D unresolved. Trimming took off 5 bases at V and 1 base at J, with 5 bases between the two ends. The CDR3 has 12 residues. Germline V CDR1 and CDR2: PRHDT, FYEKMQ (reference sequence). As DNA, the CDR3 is TGTGCCAGCAGCGACCCGAACACTGAAGCTTTCTTT. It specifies CASSDPNTEAFF. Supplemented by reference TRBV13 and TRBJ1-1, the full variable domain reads AAGVIQSPRHLIKEKRETATLKCYPIPRHDTVYWYQQGPGQDPQFLISFYEKMQSDKGSIPDRFSAQQFSDYHSELNMSSLELGDSALYFCASSDPNTEAFFGQGTRLTVV.

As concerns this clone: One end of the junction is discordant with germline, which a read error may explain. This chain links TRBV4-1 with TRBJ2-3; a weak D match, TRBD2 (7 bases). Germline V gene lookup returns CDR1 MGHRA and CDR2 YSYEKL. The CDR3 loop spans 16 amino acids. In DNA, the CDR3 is TGCGCCAGCAGCCAAATCATGGGGGGGGGCACGGATACGCAGTATTTT. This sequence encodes CASSQIMGGGTDTQYF.